Below, 30 T cell receptor beta chains from the same sample are listed, as sequenced in a study of blood T cells in healthy people across ages. Alongside a J-beta primer mix, a sample-barcoded 5' primer served in a second PCR lasting about 6 to 12 cycles. MiXCR, applied by TCRdb to the 5' RACE reads, yields one record per CDR3 protein. Altogether approximately 1,700,000 distinct CDR3 sequences are present, about two fifths being singletons, with the ten largest covering about 21%. The sequencing sample was made of blood. These receptors were collected from a human donor in good health.

This clonotype has a handful of counts. This chain joins TRBV7-2 and TRBJ2-5; D gene uncertain. The germline gives CDR1 SGHTA, CDR2 FQGNSA. The V end lost 5 bases, the J end lost 7 bases, and 14 bases lay between the germline ends. This CDR3 is 13 amino acids long. CDR3 sequence: CASSRLPIGTQYF. The CDR3 region has the DNA TGTGCCAGCAGCCGGTTACCAATCGGGACCCAGTACTTC. The variable domain in full, completed from reference TRBV7-2 and TRBJ2-5, reads GAGVSQSPSNKVTEKGKDVELRCDPISGHTALYWYRQSLGQGLEFLIYFQGNSAPDKSGLPSDRFSAERTGGSVSTLTIQRTQQEDSAVYLCASSRLPIGTQYFGPGTRLLVL.

Only a few counts were recorded for this clonotype. This chain connects TRBV7-8 to TRBJ2-7, with D perhaps matching TRBD1 (6 bases). The germline V gene has CDR1 SGHVS and CDR2 FQNEAQ. The V end lost 1 base, the J end lost 4 bases, and 14 bases lay between the germline ends. The CDR3 covers 15 residues. The CDR3 reads CASSLGGGGDYEQYF. As DNA, the CDR3 is TGTGCCAGCAGCTTAGGAGGTGGGGGCGATTACGAGCAGTACTTC.

This clonotype has just a few counts. The V gene is TRBV24-1, the J gene TRBJ2-3; D is unresolved. Germline-derived CDR1 and CDR2 are KGHDR and SFDVKD. The CDR3 sequence is 15 residues long. V lost 1 base, J lost 0 bases, and 7 bases lay in between. CDR3 nucleotides: TGTGCCACCAGTGATTTCAAGCAGAGCACAGATACGCAGTATTTT. Encoded protein: CATSDFKQSTDTQYF.

This clonotype was counted ten times or more. At one end, the junction sequence differs from germline, possibly due to a read error. V is TRBV10-3 and J is TRBJ2-4, with D hard to call. The J call may not be correct, given that the DNA end is closer to TRBJ2-7. CDR3 size: 14 residues. Germline V lookup: CDR1 ENHRY, CDR2 SYGVKD. The CDR3: CATSVATAGYEQYF. The CDR3 region has the DNA TGTGCCACCAGTGTGGCGACCGCTGGTTACGAGCAGTACTTC.

The gene calls are TRBV5-1 and TRBJ2-5; possibly TRBD1 or TRBD2 for D (6 bases each). The CDR3 sequence is 15 residues long. V lost 0 bases and J lost 2, with 11 bases in between. Germline CDR1 and CDR2: SGHRS and YFSETQ. DNA for the CDR3: TGCGCCAGCAGCTTGGCTCCGGGGGCTCAAGAGACCCAGTACTTC. Translated: CASSLAPGAQETQYF.

This chain connects TRBV20-1 to TRBJ2-3; D may be TRBD1 (5 bases). Germline lookup yields CDR1 DFQATT and CDR2 SNEGSKA (reference sequence). The CDR3 loop spans 16 amino acids. Trimming took 3 bases from V and 1 from J, leaving 17 bases between them. CDR3: CSASFQGAWGTDTQYF. CDR3 sequence (DNA): TGCAGTGCTAGCTTCCAAGGGGCATGGGGCACAGATACGCAGTATTTT.

This chain links TRBV20-1 with TRBJ1-1; D not resolved. The CDR3 spans 13 residues. Trimming stripped 6 bases from V and 4 bases from J, with 15 bases between. CDR1 and CDR2 from the germline V gene are DFQATT and SNEGSKA (reference sequence). The CDR3 nucleotides are TGCAGTGCCCTCGGCCGGTCGGCCACTGAAGCTTTCTTT. It translates to CSALGRSATEAFF.

This CDR3 reads CASSGSGGNEQFF. Here the CDR3 DNA reads TGTGCCAGCAGCGGATCGGGGGGGAATGAGCAGTTCTTC. The V gene is TRBV9, the J gene TRBJ2-1, with TRBD2 matching 8 bases. This CDR3 contains 13 residues. Germline CDR1 reads SGDLS; CDR2 reads YYNGEE. Losses at the gene ends were 3 bases for V and 7 bases for J; bases not matched to a gene: 3.

The V gene is TRBV18, the J gene TRBJ2-3, with D perhaps TRBD1 or TRBD2 (7 bases each). The CDR3 spans 18 residues. The germline V and J ends were trimmed by 1 base and 2 bases, with 19 bases remaining between them. The V gene's germline CDR1 is KGHSH and CDR2 LQKENI. The CDR3 DNA reads as TGTGCCAGCTCACCACGGGGAGGGGGCTCCCCCAACACAGATACGCAGTATTTT. Translating it yields CASSPRGGGSPNTDTQYF.

This rearrangement joins TRBV12-3 or TRBV12-4 to TRBJ2-6; D may match TRBD1 or TRBD2 (5 bases each). The CDR3 runs to 17 residues. V lost 9 bases and J lost 1, with 19 bases in between. CDR3 region: CASTSGTVLSGANVLTF. The CDR3 DNA reads as TGTGCCAGTACTTCCGGGACGGTACTTTCTGGGGCCAACGTCCTGACTTTC.

For this clonotype: A junction end diverges from the germline sequence, so it may reflect a read error. The chain is built from TRBV3-1 and TRBJ2-5; 8 positions match TRBD2. The CDR3 covers 14 residues. CDR1 LGHDT and CDR2 YNNKEL come from the germline V gene (reference sequence). The CDR3 DNA sequence: TGCGCCAGCAGCCAAGGAGCGGGGGTGGAGACCCAGTACTTC. Translation: CASSQGAGVETQYF.

This clonotype has only a few counts. The rearrangement uses TRBV4-1 and TRBJ2-5; perhaps D is TRBD1 or TRBD2 (6 bases each). Per germline, CDR1 MGHRA and CDR2 YSYEKL. Trimming removed 2 bases at V and 5 bases at J, with 21 bases between. CDR3 length: 17 residues. The CDR3 sequence is CASSQKPGGPIGETQYF. In DNA form, the CDR3 reads TGCGCCAGCAGCCAAAAACCCGGGGGCCCAATCGGGGAGACCCAGTACTTC.

This clonotype was seen a few times. The V and J genes are TRBV6-5 and TRBJ1-4, with a possible D match to TRBD1 (5 bases). The ends were cut back, 4 bases at V and 0 bases at J, with 12 bases in the middle. Germline CDR1 MNHEY, CDR2 SVGAGI. The CDR3 spans 16 residues. This CDR3 is CASSSHQGATNEKLFF. CDR3 coding DNA: TGTGCCAGCAGTTCCCACCAGGGAGCAACTAATGAAAAACTGTTTTTT.

J is TRBJ1-2 and V is TRBV7-2, with a weak D call TRBD1 (6 bases). The CDR3 sequence is 15 residues long. Trimming left V 8 bases short and J 4 bases short, with 20 bases between. From germline, CDR1 is SGHTA and CDR2 FQGNSA. The CDR3: CASLILTGWGYGYTF. DNA for the CDR3: TGTGCCAGCCTGATCCTTACAGGGTGGGGCTATGGCTACACCTTC.

J is TRBJ2-1 and V is TRBV13, with TRBD2 matching over 10 bases. V lost 4 bases, J lost 6 bases, and 3 bases stayed unmatched. CDR3 length: 14 amino acids. The germline CDR1 and CDR2 sequences are PRHDT and FYEKMQ (reference sequence). DNA for the CDR3: TGTGCCAGCAGCTCTAGCGGGGGTACCAATGAGCAGTTCTTC. Encoded protein: CASSSSGGTNEQFF.

This sequence joins TRBV20-1 and TRBJ1-2, with D perhaps matching TRBD1 (5 bases). Germline CDR1 DFQATT, CDR2 SNEGSKA (reference sequence). The CDR3 has 14 residues. V was cut by 0 bases and J by 7 bases, with 15 bases left in between. CDR3 sequence reads: CSARDLLGARGYTF. The CDR3 coding sequence is TGCAGTGCTAGAGATCTTCTAGGGGCGCGTGGCTACACCTTC.

Only a few counts were recorded for this clonotype. The chain joins TRBV5-4 to TRBJ2-5; D remains ambiguous. Trimming cost V 0 bases and J 2 bases, with 17 bases left between them. The CDR3 runs 17 residues. CDR1 is SGHNT and CDR2 is YYREEE in the germline V gene (reference sequence). CDR3 bases: TGTGCCAGCAGCTTGGAGGCGGTTATGGGCCCTCAAGAGACCCAGTACTTC. Amino acid sequence: CASSLEAVMGPQETQYF.

This clonotype has just a few counts. The rearrangement joins TRBV4-3 to TRBJ2-7, with 7 bases aligning to TRBD1. V gave up 3 bases and J gave up 5 bases; unmatched junction bases: 7. CDR3 length: 14 amino acids. Per germline, CDR1 LGHNA and CDR2 YSLEER. CDR3 nucleotide sequence: TGCGCCAGCAGCCATCTCACAGGGGCCCACGAGCAGTACTTC. Its protein product is CASSHLTGAHEQYF.

The chain has TRBV12-3 or TRBV12-4 and TRBJ2-1; TRBD2 matches 9 bases. This CDR3 has 17 residues. J lost 6 bases, V lost 1 base, and 10 bases had no gene match. As DNA, the CDR3 is TGTGCCAGCAGTTTAGGTCCGGGGCGGGGGGGTTTCAATGAGCAGTTCTTC. Its protein is CASSLGPGRGGFNEQFF.

A few counts support this clonotype. The chain uses TRBV12-3 or TRBV12-4 and TRBJ1-1; D is unresolved. The CDR3 covers 15 residues. V gave up 4 bases and J gave up 0 bases, with 12 bases separating them. The DNA for the CDR3 is TGTGCCAGCAGTTCACACCCCGGGGTGAACACTGAAGCTTTCTTT. Translation: CASSSHPGVNTEAFF.

Remarks on this clonotype: Sequence at one end of the junction differs from germline and may be a read error. The gene calls are TRBV28 and TRBJ2-3; D might be TRBD2 (6 bases). Germline CDR1 MDHEN, CDR2 SYDVKM. The CDR3 totals 18 residues. The CDR3 spells CASSLEVLGGSSTGTQYF. In nucleotides, the CDR3 is TGTGCCAGCAGTTTAGAGGTCCTCGGGGGATCTAGCACAGGTACGCAGTATTTT.

In its sample, this clonotype was seen a few times. The rearrangement joins TRBV20-1 to TRBJ1-4; TRBD1 might be the D (5 bases). V was cut by 2 bases and J by 5 bases, with 9 bases left in between. The CDR3 is 13 residues long. The germline gives CDR1 DFQATT, CDR2 SNEGSKA (reference sequence). Here the CDR3 DNA reads TGCAGTGCTAGATCGACAGCGAATGAAAAACTGTTTTTT. It specifies CSARSTANEKLFF.

The V gene is TRBV4-2, the J gene TRBJ2-5; no firm D call. Germline V gene lookup returns CDR1 LGHNA and CDR2 YNFKEQ. Trimming pared 0 bases from V and 5 bases from J, leaving 16 bases between. The length of the CDR3 is 16 residues. CDR3 bases: TGTGCCAGCAGCCAAGAAGGCTCAGAACTTGGGGAGACCCAGTACTTC. This codes for CASSQEGSELGETQYF.

The rearrangement joins TRBV25-1 to TRBJ2-5; TRBD2 matches 7 bases. V lost 4 bases and J lost 4; bases outside the gene matches: 6. In germline, CDR1 is MGHDK, CDR2 SYGVNS. The CDR3 consists of 14 residues. The DNA of the CDR3 is TGTGCCAGCAGTGGGACTAGAGCTCCAGAGACCCAGTACTTC. Protein: CASSGTRAPETQYF.

The chain uses TRBV20-1 and TRBJ2-1, with 11 bases identical to TRBD2. The junction had 14 bases not matched to a gene; V was cut back by 3 bases and J by 7 bases. This CDR3 has 17 amino acids. From germline, CDR1 is DFQATT and CDR2 SNEGSKA (reference sequence). The CDR3 loop is CSASPFLAGGVLNEQFF. The CDR3 DNA is TGCAGTGCTAGTCCCTTCCTAGCGGGGGGAGTTTTGAATGAGCAGTTCTTC.

This clonotype was observed a few times. The rearrangement links TRBV20-1 to TRBJ2-3; the match to TRBD2 covers 11 bases. After removal of 4 bases from V and 6 bases from J, the junction contained 12 bases not matched to a gene. The germline V gene encodes CDR1 DFQATT and CDR2 SNEGSKA (reference sequence). There are 16 residues in the CDR3. The CDR3 sequence: CSAIMTSGTQGDTQYF. Written as DNA, the CDR3 is TGCAGTGCTATAATGACTAGCGGGACCCAGGGGGATACGCAGTATTTT.

The chain joins TRBV20-1 to TRBJ1-4; TRBD1 matches 7 bases. The CDR3 covers 14 residues. Germline assignment: CDR1 DFQATT and CDR2 SNEGSKA (reference sequence). V lost 5 bases to trimming and J lost 1 base; unmatched junction nucleotides: 4. The CDR3 spells CSAAHRGTNEKLFF. The CDR3 region has the DNA TGCAGTGCTGCGCACAGGGGAACTAATGAAAAACTGTTTTTT.

Comments on this clonotype: One end of the junction fails to match germline, which may point to a read error. V and J are TRBV12-3 or TRBV12-4 and TRBJ2-3; a possible D gene is TRBD2 (6 bases). This CDR3 comprises 15 residues. The CDR3 coding sequence is TGTGCCAGCAGTTTTTCGAAGACGGGGGTAGAGACCCAGTACTTT. Amino acids: CASSFSKTGVETQYF.

The chain links TRBV27 to TRBJ2-7; possible D gene TRBD2, 6 bases. The CDR3 sequence is 11 residues long. V was trimmed by 7 bases and J by 7 bases, leaving 11 bases between them. Germline V gene data show CDR1 as MNHEY and CDR2 as SMNVEV (reference sequence). The CDR3 DNA reads as TGTGCCAGCATTGGGGCGGGGGAGCAGTACTTC. It is translated as CASIGAGEQYF.

Only one count was recorded for this clonotype. The chain uses TRBV7-9 and TRBJ2-1; 11 bases match TRBD1. With V trimmed by 2 bases and J by 2 bases, 2 bases remained unmatched. This CDR3 spans 16 amino acids. Germline CDR1 is SEHNR and CDR2 is FQNEAQ (reference sequence). CDR3: CASSLMGQGAYNEQFF. For the CDR3, the DNA is TGTGCCAGCAGCTTAATGGGACAGGGGGCCTACAATGAGCAGTTCTTC.